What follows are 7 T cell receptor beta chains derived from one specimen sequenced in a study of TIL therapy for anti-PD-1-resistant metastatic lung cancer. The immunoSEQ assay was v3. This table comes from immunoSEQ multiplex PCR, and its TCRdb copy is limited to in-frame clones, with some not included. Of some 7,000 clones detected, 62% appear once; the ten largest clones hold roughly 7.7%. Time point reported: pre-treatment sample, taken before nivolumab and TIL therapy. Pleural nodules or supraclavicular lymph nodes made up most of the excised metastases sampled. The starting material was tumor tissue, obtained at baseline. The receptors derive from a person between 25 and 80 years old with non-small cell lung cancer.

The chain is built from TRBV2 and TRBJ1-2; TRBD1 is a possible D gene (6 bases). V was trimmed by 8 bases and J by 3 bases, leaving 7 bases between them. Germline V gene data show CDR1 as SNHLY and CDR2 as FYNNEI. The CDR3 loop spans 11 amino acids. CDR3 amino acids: CASGGHYGYTF. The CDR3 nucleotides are TGTGCCAGCGGGGGCCACTATGGCTACACCTTC.

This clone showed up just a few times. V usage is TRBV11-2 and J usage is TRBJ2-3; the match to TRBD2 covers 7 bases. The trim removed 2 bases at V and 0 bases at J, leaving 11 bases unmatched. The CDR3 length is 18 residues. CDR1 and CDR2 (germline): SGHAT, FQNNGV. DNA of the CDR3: TGTGCCAGCAGCTTATACCTGGCTAGCGGTACTAGCACAGATACGCAGTATTTT. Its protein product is CASSLYLASGTSTDTQYF.

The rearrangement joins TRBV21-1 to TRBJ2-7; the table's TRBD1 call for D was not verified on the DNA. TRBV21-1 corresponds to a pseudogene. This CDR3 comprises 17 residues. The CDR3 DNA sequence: TGTGCCAGCAGCAAAGAAGACAGGGAGGTGCCCTACTACGAGCAGTACTTC. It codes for CASSKEDREVPYYEQYF.

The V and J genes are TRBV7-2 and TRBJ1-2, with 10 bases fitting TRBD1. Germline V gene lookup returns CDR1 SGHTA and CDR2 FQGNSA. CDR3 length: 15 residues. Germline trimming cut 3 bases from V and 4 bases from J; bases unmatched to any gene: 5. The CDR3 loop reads CASSFGQGDLYGYTF. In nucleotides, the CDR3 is TGTGCCAGCAGCTTCGGACAGGGGGACCTCTATGGCTACACCTTC.

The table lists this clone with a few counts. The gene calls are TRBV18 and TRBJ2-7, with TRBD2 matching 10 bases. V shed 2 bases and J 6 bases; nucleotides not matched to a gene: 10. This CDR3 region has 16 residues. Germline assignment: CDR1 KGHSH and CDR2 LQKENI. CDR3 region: CASSPFKLAGVIEQYF. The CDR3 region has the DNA TGTGCCAGCTCACCATTCAAGCTAGCGGGAGTGATCGAGCAGTACTTC.

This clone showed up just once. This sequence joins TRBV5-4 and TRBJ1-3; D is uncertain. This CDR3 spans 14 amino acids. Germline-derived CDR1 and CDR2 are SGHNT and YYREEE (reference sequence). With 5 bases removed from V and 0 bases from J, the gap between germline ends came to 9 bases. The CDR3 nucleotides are TGTGCCAGCAGTCGACTGAACTCTGGAAACACCATATATTTT. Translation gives CASSRLNSGNTIYF. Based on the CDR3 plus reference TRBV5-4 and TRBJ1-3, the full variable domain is ETGVTQSPTHLIKTRGQQVTLRCSSQSGHNTVSWYQQALGQGPQFIFQYYREEENGRGNFPPRFSGLQFPNYSSELNVNALELDDSALYLCASSRLNSGNTIYFGEGSWLTVV.

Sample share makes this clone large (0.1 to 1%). The CDR3 region is CASSLSGTQYF. For the CDR3, the DNA is TGTGCCAGCAGTTTATCGGGGACCCAGTACTTC. The chain has TRBV28 and TRBJ2-5; D remains unclear. The germline V and J ends were trimmed by 1 base and 7 bases, with 4 bases remaining between them. This CDR3 has 11 residues. CDR1 is MDHEN and CDR2 is SYDVKM in the germline V gene.